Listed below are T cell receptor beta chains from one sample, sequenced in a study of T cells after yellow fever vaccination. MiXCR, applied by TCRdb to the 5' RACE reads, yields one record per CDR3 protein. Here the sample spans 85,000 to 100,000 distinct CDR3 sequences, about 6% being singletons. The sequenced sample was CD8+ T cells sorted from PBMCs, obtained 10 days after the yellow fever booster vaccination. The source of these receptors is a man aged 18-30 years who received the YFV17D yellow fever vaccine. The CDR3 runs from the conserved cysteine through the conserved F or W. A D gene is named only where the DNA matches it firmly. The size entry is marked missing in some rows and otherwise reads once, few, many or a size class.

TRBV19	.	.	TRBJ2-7	TGTGCCAGTAGTATAGGGGGGTTCTACGAGCAGTACTTC	CASSIGGFYEQYF
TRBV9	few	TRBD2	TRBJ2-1	TGTGCCAGCAGCGACCCCTTGAGAAGCGGGGGTCACAATGAGCAGTTCTTC	CASSDPLRSGGHNEQFF
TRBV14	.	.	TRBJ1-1	TGTGCCAGCAGCCAAACTGGACGGACTGAAGCTTTCTTT	CASSQTGRTEAFF
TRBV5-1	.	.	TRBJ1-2	TGCGCCAGCAGCTTATCCTCAGGGGACTATGGCTACACCTTC	CASSLSSGDYGYTF
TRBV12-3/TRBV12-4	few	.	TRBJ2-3	TGTGCCAGCAGTTTAGCGCGCTTTACAGGAGATACGCAGTATTTT	CASSLARFTGDTQYF
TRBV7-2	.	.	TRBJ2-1	TGTGCCAGCAGCTGGGGACGGTACAATGAGCAGTTCTTC	CASSWGRYNEQFF
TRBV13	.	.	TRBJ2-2	TGTGCCAGCAGCTTAGGCCGGGGGCGGAGACCCGGGGAGCTGTTTTTT	CASSLGRGRRPGELFF
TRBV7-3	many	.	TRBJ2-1	TGTGCCAGCAGCACATACAGGGCGAATGAGCAGTTCTTC	CASSTYRANEQFF
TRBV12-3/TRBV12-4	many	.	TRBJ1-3	TGTGCCAGCAGTTTGGGAAGCTCTGGAAACACCATATATTTT	CASSLGSSGNTIYF
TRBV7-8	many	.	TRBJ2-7	TGTGCCAGCACCCAACGGCAGGGAGCCTCCTACGAGCAGTACTTC	CASTQRQGASYEQYF
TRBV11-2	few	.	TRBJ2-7	TGTGCCAGCAGCTTTTTTTCACAGGGTGACGAGCAGTACTTC	CASSFFSQGDEQYF
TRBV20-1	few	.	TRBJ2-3	TGCAGTGCCCCCGCGGGCGTAACAGATACGCAGTATTTT	CSAPAGVTDTQYF
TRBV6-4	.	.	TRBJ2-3	TGTGCCAGCAGTGACTCCGCGGGGGCCCCCACAGATACGCAGTATTTT	CASSDSAGAPTDTQYF
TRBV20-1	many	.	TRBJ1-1	TGCAGTGCCAGGGGTCCAATGGTGAACACTGAAGCTTTCTTT	CSARGPMVNTEAFF
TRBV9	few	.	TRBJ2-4	TGTGCCAGCAGCCCCTTCAGGGAGAAAAACATTCAGTACTTC	CASSPFREKNIQYF
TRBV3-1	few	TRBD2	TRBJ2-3	TGTGCCAGCAGCCAAGATGTGGGCTCTGGGGGGGTAGCTCAGAATACAGATACGCAGTATTTT	CASSQDVGSGGVAQNTDTQYF
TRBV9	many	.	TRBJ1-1	TGTGCCAGCAGCACCGGCGCTGAAGCTTTCTTT	CASSTGAEAFF
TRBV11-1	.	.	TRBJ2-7	TGTGCCAGCAGCACCTCAAGGGGGTGGCAGGGTGTAACCTACGAGCAGTACTTC	CASSTSRGWQGVTYEQYF
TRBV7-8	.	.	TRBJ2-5	TGTGCCAGCAGCTTTGGTCCCCCGGCGGAGTTTTACCAAGAGACCCAGTACTTC	CASSFGPPAEFYQETQYF
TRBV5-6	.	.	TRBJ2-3	TGTGCCAGCAGCCCCCTCACGGCAGGGATCTTAACAGATACGCAGTATTTT	CASSPLTAGILTDTQYF
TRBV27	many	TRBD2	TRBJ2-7	TGTGCCAGCAGCCAGCGGGGGGGCCGTTACGAGCAGTACTTC	CASSQRGGRYEQYF
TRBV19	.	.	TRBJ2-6	TGTGCCAGTAGTATCTTGGTATCTGGGGCCAACGTCCTGACTTTC	CASSILVSGANVLTF
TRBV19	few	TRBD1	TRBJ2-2	TGTGCCACGCAATTCGGACAGGGCACCGGGGAGCTGTTTTTT	CATQFGQGTGELFF
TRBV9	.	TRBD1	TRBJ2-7	TGTGCCAGCAGCGCCCCGGCCGGGACAGGCCAGGAACAGTACTTC	CASSAPAGTGQEQYF
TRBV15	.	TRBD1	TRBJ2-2	TGTGCCACCAGCAACCCCGGGACAGGGGTCACCGGGGAGCTGTTTTTT	CATSNPGTGVTGELFF
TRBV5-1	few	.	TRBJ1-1	TGCGCCAGCAGCTTGGAGCCAGTGGGCAGCGGAACTGAAGCTTTCTTT	CASSLEPVGSGTEAFF
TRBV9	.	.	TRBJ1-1	TGTGCCAGCAGCGTAGATAAGGGCCCCGGCTATATGAACACTGAAGCTTTCTTT	CASSVDKGPGYMNTEAFF
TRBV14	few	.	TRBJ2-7	TGTGCCAGCAGCCAAGAATCCAGGGCCTACGAGCAGTACTTC	CASSQESRAYEQYF
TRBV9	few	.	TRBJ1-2	TGTGCCAGCAGCGTAGGGCCTGCTTGGACCTTC	CASSVGPAWTF
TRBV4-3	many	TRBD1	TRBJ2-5	TGCGCCAGCAGCCAATATCGACAGGGGCTAGGAGAGACCCAGTACTTC	CASSQYRQGLGETQYF
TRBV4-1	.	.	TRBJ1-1	TGCGCCAGCACGGCCTTATTGGACACTGAAGCTTTCTTT	CASTALLDTEAFF
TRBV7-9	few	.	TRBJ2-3	TGTGCCAGCAGCCCGCTAGACACAGATACGCAGTATTTT	CASSPLDTDTQYF
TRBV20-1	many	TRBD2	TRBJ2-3	TGCAGTGCTAGAGGTCAGCGGGGGCGCACAGATACGCAGTATTTT	CSARGQRGRTDTQYF